This T cell receptor (beta chain) was found in a study of OX40 agonist ivuxolimab in advanced cancers. No patient had autoimmune disease or received systemic immunosuppression. The CDR3 spans 16 residues. After removal of 6 bases from V and 6 bases from J, the junction contained 12 bases not matched to a gene. Per the germline V gene, CDR1 is SNHLY and CDR2 is FYNNEI. Sequencing used immunoSEQ multiplex PCR; TCRdb keeps in-frame clones, though not all of them. The sample has about 35,000 clones; roughly 80% are singletons. The chain joins TRBV2 to TRBJ2-1; 9 nucleotides align to TRBD2. The material sequenced was CD4+ or CD8+ T cells sorted from blood, taken in a trial of the OX40 agonist ivuxolimab. The TCR sequence derives from an adult with an advanced solid tumor such as melanoma, head and neck, liver or kidney cancer. The CDR3 nucleotides read TGTGCCAGCAGCCAAGGAGGGCTAGCGGGGAGCAATGAGCAGTTCTTC. Translating gives CASSQGGLAGSNEQFF.